A single sample gave rise to the 6 T cell receptor beta chains below, sequenced in a study of cytomegalovirus exposure and HLA in healthy donors. Use of 60 Vbeta and 13 Jbeta primers characterized the PCR. The data were produced by immunoSEQ multiplex PCR, yet TCRdb's version contains in-frame clones alone and is incomplete. Of around 300,000 clones listed, roughly two thirds are singletons. Sequencing input: PBMCs. The receptors were sampled from a female donor in good health and CMV-seronegative.

As for this clone: The junction differs from germline at one of its ends, possibly a read error. This sequence joins TRBV9 and TRBJ2-7; 7 bases are a match to TRBD1. The length of the CDR3 is 14 residues. Looked up from germline, CDR1 is SGDLS and CDR2 is YYNGEE. The CDR3 DNA is TGTGCCAGCAGCCAATCCCAGGGGACACAGGGGTTGGGCTTC. Translation: CASSQSQGTQGLGF.

This clone has just a few counts. The gene calls are TRBV2 and TRBJ2-1; 7 bases agree with TRBD2. The CDR3 extends over 15 amino acids. Germline loops: CDR1 SNHLY, CDR2 FYNNEI. Trimming took 2 bases from V and 8 from J; bases not matched to a gene: 9. In DNA form, the CDR3 reads TGTGCCAGCAGTGAACTGACTAGCCCCGGCGATGAGCAGTTCTTC. It codes for CASSELTSPGDEQFF. The full variable domain, with the rest looked up from reference TRBV2 and TRBJ2-1, is EPEVTQTPSHQVTQMGQEVILRCVPISNHLYFYWYRQILGQKVEFLVSFYNNEISEKSEIFDDQFSVERPDGSNFTLKIRSTKLEDSAMYFCASSELTSPGDEQFFGPGTRLTVL.

This clone was seen a handful of times. The V gene is TRBV29-1, the J gene TRBJ1-1; D is uncertain. Trimming removed 3 bases at V and 1 base at J, with 12 bases between. Germline CDR1 SQVTM, CDR2 ANQGSEA. The CDR3 consists of 14 residues. CDR3 sequence: CSVDPHIANTEAFF. Here the CDR3 DNA reads TGCAGCGTTGACCCACACATTGCGAACACTGAAGCTTTCTTT.

The chain combines TRBV6-4 with TRBJ2-1; 8 bases align to TRBD2. V lost 6 bases to trimming and J lost 2 bases; unmatched junction nucleotides: 9. The CDR3 runs to 16 residues. Germline V gene sequence: CDR1 MRHNA, CDR2 SNTAGT. CDR3 DNA: TGTGCCAGCAGCGAAACCGTAGCGGGACCCTACAATGAGCAGTTCTTC. Its protein product is CASSETVAGPYNEQFF.

The gene calls are TRBV6-4 and TRBJ2-3, with a possible D match to TRBD1 (6 bases). Trimming left V 0 bases short and J 2 bases short, with 12 bases between. The CDR3 extends over 16 amino acids. Germline assignment: CDR1 MRHNA and CDR2 SNTAGT. CDR3 protein: CASSDSALGATDTQYF. CDR3 nucleotide sequence: TGTGCCAGCAGTGACTCAGCCCTGGGGGCCACAGATACGCAGTATTTT.

J is TRBJ1-1 and V is TRBV15, with a weak D call TRBD1 (6 bases). This CDR3 comprises 15 residues. CDR1 LNHNV and CDR2 YYDKDF come from the germline V gene (reference sequence). The V end was cut by 0 bases, the J end by 4 bases, with 12 bases between. CDR3 nucleotides: TGTGCCACCAGCAGAGATGGGGGCCGGCGCACTGAAGCTTTCTTT. Residues: CATSRDGGRRTEAFF. The full variable domain, its missing parts supplied by reference TRBV15 and TRBJ1-1, is DAMVIQNPRYQVTQFGKPVTLSCSQTLNHNVMYWYQQKSSQAPKLLFHYYDKDFNNEADTPDNFQSRRPNTSFCFLDIRSPGLGDTAMYLCATSRDGGRRTEAFFGQGTRLTVV.